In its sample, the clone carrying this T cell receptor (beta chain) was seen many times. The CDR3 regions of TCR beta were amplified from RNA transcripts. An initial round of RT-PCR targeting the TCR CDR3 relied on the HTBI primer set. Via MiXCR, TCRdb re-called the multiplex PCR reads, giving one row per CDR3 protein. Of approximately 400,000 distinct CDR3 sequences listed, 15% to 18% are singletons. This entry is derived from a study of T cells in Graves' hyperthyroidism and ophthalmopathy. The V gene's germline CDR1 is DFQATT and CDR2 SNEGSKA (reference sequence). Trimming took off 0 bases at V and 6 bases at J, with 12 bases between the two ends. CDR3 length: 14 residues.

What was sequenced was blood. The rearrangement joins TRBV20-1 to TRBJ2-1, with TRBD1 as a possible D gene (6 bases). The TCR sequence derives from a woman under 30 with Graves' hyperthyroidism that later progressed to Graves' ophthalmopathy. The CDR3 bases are TGCAGTGCTAGAGAGGGAAAGGGGGTCAATGAGCAGTTCTTC. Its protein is CSAREGKGVNEQFF.